The 22 T cell receptor beta chains given below trace back to one sample, sequenced in a study of blood T cell repertoires in COVID-19. Sequenced by immunoSEQ multiplex PCR; TCRdb stores in-frame clones only, minus some. Altogether fewer than 15,000 clones are present, 84% being singletons, with the ten largest covering more than 25%. The sequenced material came from peripheral blood. All receptors derive from a man aged 45-60 years with active COVID-19.

This chain links TRBV19 with TRBJ1-1; tentative D call: TRBD1 (5 bases). The CDR3 spans 13 residues. V was shortened by 7 bases and J by 7 bases, with 16 bases between the two germline ends. Germline V gene sequence: CDR1 LNHDA, CDR2 SQIVND (reference sequence). The CDR3 sequence is CASTQGRVDEAFF. The DNA of the CDR3 is TGTGCCAGTACCCAGGGCAGGGTGGATGAAGCTTTCTTT. The whole variable domain, remainder taken from reference TRBV19 and TRBJ1-1, is DGGITQSPKYLFRKEGQNVTLSCEQNLNHDAMYWYRQDPGQGLRLIYYSQIVNDFQKGDIAEGYSVSREKKESFPLTVTSAQKNPTAFYLCASTQGRVDEAFFGQGTRLTVV.

The chain is built from TRBV11-2 and TRBJ2-1; D not resolved. With 0 bases removed from V and 2 bases from J, the gap between germline ends came to 14 bases. The CDR3 contains 17 residues. The V gene's germline CDR1 is SGHAT and CDR2 FQNNGV. The CDR3 sequence is CASSLEVGSSTYNEQFF. Written as DNA, the CDR3 is TGTGCCAGCAGCTTAGAAGTCGGTAGTTCGACCTACAATGAGCAGTTCTTC.

The chain has TRBV18 and TRBJ2-1, with TRBD1 matching over 7 bases. Looked up from germline, CDR1 is KGHSH and CDR2 is LQKENI. With 3 bases clipped from V and 2 bases from J, the junction kept 4 bases outside the gene matches. The CDR3 is 15 amino acids. For the CDR3, the DNA is TGTGCCAGCTCACCTCCAGGGACAGCCTACAATGAGCAGTTCTTC. Amino acids: CASSPPGTAYNEQFF. Together with reference TRBV18 and TRBJ2-1, the CDR3 gives the full variable domain: NAGVMQNPRHLVRRRGQEARLRCSPMKGHSHVYWYRQLPEEGLKFMVYLQKENIIDESGMPKERFSAEFPKEGPSILRIQQVVRGDSAAYFCASSPPGTAYNEQFFGPGTRLTVL.

This chain connects TRBV3-1 (or the pseudogene TRBV3-2) to TRBJ2-7; D is uncertain. V lost 3 bases and J 7 bases, leaving 7 bases between the germline ends. Germline CDR1 and CDR2: LGHDT and YNNKEL (reference sequence). The CDR3 length is 11 residues. This CDR3 is CASSHKREQYF. The DNA for the CDR3 is TGTGCCAGCAGCCACAAGAGGGAGCAGTACTTC.

This clone was counted a few times. The rearrangement links TRBV6-5 to TRBJ2-7; TRBD2 matches 7 bases. This CDR3 region has 15 residues. J lost 3 bases, V lost 2 bases, and 7 bases had no gene match. Germline loops: CDR1 MNHEY, CDR2 SVGAGI. The CDR3 loop is CASSYLSGANYEQYF. In DNA, the CDR3 is TGTGCCAGCAGTTACCTAAGCGGGGCTAACTACGAGCAGTACTTC.

The chain couples TRBV7-6 to TRBJ2-2; 7 nucleotides match TRBD2. This CDR3 has 20 amino acids. Germline V gene sequence: CDR1 SGHVS, CDR2 FNYEAQ. V dropped 2 bases and J dropped 1; count of bases not matched to a gene: 16. The CDR3 DNA follows: TGTGCCAGCAGCTTATATGGCCTACGGGGAGGGGATCGGAACACCGGGGAGCTGTTTTTT. Translating it yields CASSLYGLRGGDRNTGELFF.

Sample share makes this clone medium-sized. The chain joins TRBV9 to TRBJ2-7, with 10 positions matching TRBD2. The CDR3 contains 15 residues. Per the germline V gene, CDR1 is SGDLS and CDR2 is YYNGEE. V gave up 3 bases and J gave up 2 bases; unmatched junction bases: 5. CDR3 sequence: CASSARAGGPYEQYF. The DNA of the CDR3 is TGTGCCAGCAGCGCCCGAGCGGGAGGGCCCTACGAGCAGTACTTC.

Only one count was recorded for this clone. This chain uses TRBV28 with TRBJ2-7, with TRBD1 matching over 9 bases. After removal of 6 bases from V and 0 bases from J, the junction contained 6 bases not matched to a gene. CDR1 is MDHEN and CDR2 is SYDVKM in the germline V gene. The CDR3 totals 15 residues. CDR3 DNA sequence: TGTGCCAGCAGCCGGGACAGGGCCAACTCCTACGAGCAGTACTTC. Encoded protein: CASSRDRANSYEQYF. Full variable domain (rest looked up from reference TRBV28 and TRBJ2-7): DVKVTQSSRYLVKRTGEKVFLECVQDMDHENMFWYRQDPGLGLRLIYFSYDVKMKEKGDIPEGYSVSREKKERFSLILESASTNQTSMYLCASSRDRANSYEQYFGPGTRLTVT.

The chain has TRBV7-8 and TRBJ2-6, with D perhaps matching TRBD1 (5 bases). Looked up from germline, CDR1 is SGHVS and CDR2 is FQNEAQ. This CDR3 has 15 residues. Deletions cut 2 bases from V and 0 bases from J, with 5 bases between. DNA of the CDR3: TGTGCCAGCAGCTTAAGGGGCTCTGGGGCCAACGTCCTGACTTTC. As protein: CASSLRGSGANVLTF.

J is TRBJ2-7 and V is TRBV21-1; TRBD2, the table's D call, was not compared with the DNA. TRBV21-1 is listed as a pseudogene. This CDR3 has 13 residues. DNA for the CDR3: TGTGCCAGCAGCAAATCCGGGTCCTACGAGCAGTACTTC. Amino acid sequence: CASSKSGSYEQYF.

V usage is TRBV19 and J usage is TRBJ2-1; 11 nucleotides agree with TRBD2. Looked up from germline, CDR1 is LNHDA and CDR2 is SQIVND (reference sequence). The length of the CDR3 is 15 residues. V shed 7 bases and J 4 bases; nucleotides not matched to a gene: 6. The CDR3 DNA is TGTGCCAGTACCTCCGGGACTAGCGGATACAATGAGCAGTTCTTC. Its translation: CASTSGTSGYNEQFF. The entire variable domain, with the rest obtained from reference TRBV19 and TRBJ2-1, is as follows: DGGITQSPKYLFRKEGQNVTLSCEQNLNHDAMYWYRQDPGQGLRLIYYSQIVNDFQKGDIAEGYSVSREKKESFPLTVTSAQKNPTAFYLCASTSGTSGYNEQFFGPGTRLTVL.

The V and J genes are TRBV7-9 and TRBJ2-7; 9 positions agree with TRBD2. CDR3 length: 15 residues. V was pared by 5 bases and J by 4 bases, with 9 bases of the junction left unmatched. Germline V gene data show CDR1 as SEHNR and CDR2 as FQNEAQ (reference sequence). The CDR3 DNA reads as TGTGCCAGCAGCCTAACGACTAGCGGACCTTACGAGCAGTACTTC. It encodes CASSLTTSGPYEQYF.

This chain connects TRBV11-2 to TRBJ2-6, with TRBD1 matching over 7 bases. V shed 5 bases and J 4 bases; nucleotides not matched to a gene: 5. Germline assignment: CDR1 SGHAT and CDR2 FQNNGV. The CDR3 is 15 amino acids. The CDR3 DNA is TGTGCCAGCAGCCCGACAGGGTCCGGGGCCAACGTCCTGACTTTC. Protein sequence: CASSPTGSGANVLTF.

The V gene is TRBV7-9, the J gene TRBJ2-1, with 7 positions matching TRBD2. Germline lookup yields CDR1 SEHNR and CDR2 FQNEAQ (reference sequence). This CDR3 comprises 14 residues. Unmatched junction bases numbered 5, after V lost 4 bases and J lost 5 bases. CDR3 protein: CASSWGLPNNEQFF. In nucleotides, the CDR3 is TGTGCCAGCAGCTGGGGACTACCGAACAATGAGCAGTTCTTC.

V usage is TRBV29-1 and J usage is TRBJ2-5, with 10 bases aligning to TRBD1. Germline assignment: CDR1 SQVTM and CDR2 ANQGSEA. The CDR3 consists of 16 residues. The V segment lost 7 bases and the J segment 2 bases; nucleotides outside the gene matches: 13. For the CDR3, the DNA is TGCAGCGCCAAGGGGGGGACAGGGGTGATACAAGAGACCCAGTACTTC. This gives the protein CSAKGGTGVIQETQYF.

This clone is deemed medium-sized (0.01 to 0.1%). The chain links TRBV6-5 to TRBJ2-7; 9 bases map to TRBD2. CDR1 is MNHEY and CDR2 is SVGAGI in the germline V gene. The CDR3 sequence is 15 residues long. The ends lost 8 bases at V and 3 bases at J; junction bases unmatched: 11. The CDR3 loop reads CASLGASGVLYEQYF. Written as DNA, the CDR3 is TGTGCCAGCCTGGGAGCTAGCGGGGTCCTCTACGAGCAGTACTTC.

The chain couples TRBV18 to TRBJ2-7; possibly TRBD2 for D (6 bases). The CDR3 runs 12 residues. Trimming took off 3 bases at V and 3 bases at J, with 6 bases between the two ends. CDR1 KGHSH and CDR2 LQKENI come from the germline V gene. CDR3 nucleotides: TGTGCCAGCTCACCGGAGGGCTACGAGCAGTACTTC. Its protein product is CASSPEGYEQYF.

This chain uses TRBV4-1 with TRBJ2-2; 9 bases are shared with TRBD1. V shed 1 base and J 6 bases; nucleotides not matched to a gene: 6. The CDR3 sequence is 16 residues long. Germline V gene sequence: CDR1 MGHRA, CDR2 YSYEKL. CDR3 DNA sequence: TGCGCCAGCAGCCAAGCCCGGGGACAGGGTTCCGGGGAGCTGTTTTTT. Protein sequence: CASSQARGQGSGELFF.

This chain connects TRBV6-6 to TRBJ2-1, with D perhaps matching TRBD2 (6 bases). The CDR3 sequence is 14 residues long. Germline V gene sequence: CDR1 MNHNY, CDR2 SVGAGI (reference sequence). Trimming removed 6 bases at V and 8 bases at J, with 17 bases between. CDR3 amino acids: CASRSEGMSDEQFF. The CDR3 bases are TGTGCCAGCAGATCGGAGGGGATGTCAGATGAGCAGTTCTTC.

This clone was observed a single time. The chain recombines TRBV5-1 with TRBJ2-1; 7 nucleotides align to TRBD1. V lost 4 bases to trimming and J lost 6 bases; unmatched junction nucleotides: 13. From germline, CDR1 is SGHRS and CDR2 YFSETQ. The CDR3 contains 16 residues. CDR3 DNA: TGCGCCAGCAGCCGTAGGTCAGGGGGAAGCATCAATGAGCAGTTCTTC. Amino acid sequence: CASSRRSGGSINEQFF.

This chain joins TRBV7-9 and TRBJ2-5; D is perhaps TRBD2 (7 bases). The length of the CDR3 is 15 residues. V was pared by 1 base and J by 4 bases, with 13 bases between. Germline V gene lookup returns CDR1 SEHNR and CDR2 FQNEAQ (reference sequence). DNA for the CDR3: TGTGCCAGCAGCTTAGAGGTGGGGGGGCGAGAGACCCAGTACTTC. Its translation: CASSLEVGGRETQYF.

The chain uses TRBV29-1 and TRBJ2-7, with TRBD1 matching 9 bases. The CDR3 runs 14 residues. Germline V gives CDR1 SQVTM, CDR2 ANQGSEA. Trimming removed 4 bases from V and 5 bases from J; junction bases left unmatched: 9. The CDR3: CSVGGDREIDEQYF. The CDR3 nucleotides are TGCAGCGTTGGGGGGGACAGGGAGATCGACGAGCAGTACTTC.